Presented here are 11 T cell receptor beta chains from one specimen sequenced in a study of shared clonotypes between healthy human individuals. Profiling relied on immunoSEQ multiplex PCR, and the TCRdb table lists in-frame clones only, not all of them. The sample holds millions of clones, 90% to 95% seen once. Sequences were obtained from naive CD4+ T cells sorted from blood. Subset defined: CD45RA+ positively selected. These receptors originate from a man aged 18 to 29 in good health.

This clone was seen only once. The chain links TRBV10-1 to TRBJ2-3, with 7 nucleotides matching TRBD2. The length of the CDR3 is 14 residues. V lost 4 bases to trimming and J lost 4 bases; unmatched junction nucleotides: 5. Germline V gene data show CDR1 as WNHNN and CDR2 as SYGVQD (reference sequence). The CDR3 region is CASSVVAGADTQYF. For the CDR3, the DNA is TGCGCCAGCAGTGTGGTCGCGGGGGCAGATACGCAGTATTTT.

This sequence joins TRBV10-3 and TRBJ2-2; tentatively, D is TRBD2 (7 bases). The germline V and J ends were trimmed by 7 bases and 2 bases, with 11 bases remaining between them. Germline V gene sequence: CDR1 ENHRY, CDR2 SYGVKD. The CDR3 is 14 residues long. The CDR3 DNA follows: TGTGCCATCAAAGGGGGGGCCAACACCGGGGAGCTGTTTTTT. Protein product: CAIKGGANTGELFF.

This chain joins TRBV19 and TRBJ1-1; D not certain. Germline assignment: CDR1 LNHDA and CDR2 SQIVND (reference sequence). This CDR3 has 16 amino acids. Trimming left V 6 bases short and J 3 bases short, with 20 bases between. The CDR3 here is CASRPQATVRDTEAFF. The CDR3 nucleotides read TGTGCCAGTAGGCCACAAGCTACTGTGAGGGACACTGAAGCTTTCTTT. Full variable domain (missing parts from reference TRBV19 and TRBJ1-1): DGGITQSPKYLFRKEGQNVTLSCEQNLNHDAMYWYRQDPGQGLRLIYYSQIVNDFQKGDIAEGYSVSREKKESFPLTVTSAQKNPTAFYLCASRPQATVRDTEAFFGQGTRLTVV.

This sequence joins TRBV30 and TRBJ2-7; D possibly matches TRBD1 or TRBD2 (5 bases each). This CDR3 is 14 amino acids long. Trimming shortened V by 3 bases and J by 0 bases, and 12 bases separated the two germline ends. Germline V lookup: CDR1 GTSNPN, CDR2 SVGIG (reference sequence). CDR3: CAWRTGASSYEQYF. Here the CDR3 DNA reads TGTGCCTGGAGGACCGGGGCGAGCTCCTACGAGCAGTACTTC. Complete variable domain (other parts from reference TRBV30 and TRBJ2-7): SQTIHQWPATLVQPVGSPLSLECTVEGTSNPNLYWYRQAAGRGLQLLFYSVGIGQISSEVPQNLSASRPQDRQFILSSKKLLLSDSGFYLCAWRTGASSYEQYFGPGTRLTVT.

In its sample, this clone was seen a few times. J is TRBJ1-6 and V is TRBV6-1; D remains ambiguous. V shed 6 bases and J shed 9 bases, with 9 bases lying between them. Germline values: CDR1 MNHNS, CDR2 SASEGT. CDR3 length equals 12 residues. For the CDR3, the DNA is TGTGCCAGCAGCTTGATTGGTTCACCCCTCCACTTT. This codes for CASSLIGSPLHF.

The chain employs TRBV5-1 and TRBJ2-7; D not certain. Trimming cost V 3 bases and J 0 bases, with 16 bases left between them. CDR1 is SGHRS and CDR2 is YFSETQ in the germline V gene. This CDR3 region has 16 residues. The CDR3 coding sequence is TGCGCCAGCAGCTATACCCCGGGCTCGAACTCCTACGAGCAGTACTTC. Translating gives CASSYTPGSNSYEQYF.

The genes are TRBV6-1 and TRBJ2-5; D ambiguous. V was trimmed by 6 bases and J by 5 bases, leaving 13 bases between them. Germline V gives CDR1 MNHNS, CDR2 SASEGT. The CDR3 contains 13 residues. CDR3 amino acids: CASRFNPGETQYF. In DNA form, the CDR3 reads TGTGCCAGCAGATTTAATCCCGGGGAGACCCAGTACTTC.

This CDR3 reads CAWSVQRVGEAFF. The CDR3 DNA is TGTGCCTGGAGTGTGCAGAGGGTCGGTGAAGCTTTCTTT. V gene TRBV30 combines with J gene TRBJ1-1; D unclear. Germline values: CDR1 GTSNPN, CDR2 SVGIG (reference sequence). Trimming pared 0 bases from V and 7 bases from J, leaving 12 bases between. This CDR3 is 13 amino acids long. The complete variable domain, with remaining parts taken from reference TRBV30 and TRBJ1-1, reads SQTIHQWPATLVQPVGSPLSLECTVEGTSNPNLYWYRQAAGRGLQLLFYSVGIGQISSEVPQNLSASRPQDRQFILSSKKLLLSDSGFYLCAWSVQRVGEAFFGQGTRLTVV.

CDR3 bases: TGTGCCAGCTCACCATCACAGGGTCGCACAGATACGCAGTATTTT. Translation gives CASSPSQGRTDTQYF. The V call is TRBV18, the J call TRBJ2-3; the D gene is possibly TRBD1 (6 bases). This CDR3 comprises 15 residues. The V end lost 2 bases, the J end lost 1 base, and 10 bases lay between the germline ends. CDR1 is KGHSH and CDR2 is LQKENI in the germline V gene.

The chain uses TRBV6-1 and TRBJ1-6; 8 bases are shared with TRBD1. The CDR3 covers 18 residues. Germline-derived CDR1 and CDR2 are MNHNS and SASEGT. Trimming removed 4 bases from V and 0 bases from J; junction bases left unmatched: 8. The CDR3: CASSADRGFSSYNSPLHF. DNA of the CDR3: TGTGCCAGCAGTGCCGACAGGGGTTTCAGCTCCTATAATTCACCCCTCCACTTT.

Points on this clone: This CDR3 is also generated by other DNA sequences in the sample. The rearrangement joins TRBV9 to TRBJ2-7; tentatively, D is TRBD1 (5 bases). Germline lookup yields CDR1 SGDLS and CDR2 YYNGEE. The V end was cut by 0 bases, the J end by 2 bases, with 9 bases between. The CDR3 contains 14 residues. Here the CDR3 DNA reads TGTGCCAGCAGCGTAGACTGGGGCCCCTACGAGCAGTACTTC. Protein: CASSVDWGPYEQYF.